The present entry profiles one T cell receptor beta chain with its context. Only in-frame clones appear in the TCRdb table, and some are missing; sequencing was by immunoSEQ multiplex PCR. The sample consists of about 19,000 clones, over 80% of them appearing once. This record belongs to a study of preoperative IRX-2 immunotherapy in early breast cancer. CDR3 length: 13 residues. CDR1 and CDR2 (germline): KGHSY, FQNENV. Trimming shortened V by 0 bases and J by 9 bases, and 8 bases separated the two germline ends. Treatment noted: preoperative locoregional IRX-2 cytokine immunotherapy. Preoperative locoregional IRX-2 cytokine immunotherapy was tested in the phase Ib source study.

The sample was lymph node tissue, taken after IRX-2 immunotherapy. This TCR derives from a human donor with breast cancer. V and J are TRBV16 and TRBJ1-4; D gene uncertain. The CDR3 DNA is TGTGCCAGCAGCCAATCGGAACGGAAAAAACTGTTTTTT. The encoded protein is CASSQSERKKLFF.